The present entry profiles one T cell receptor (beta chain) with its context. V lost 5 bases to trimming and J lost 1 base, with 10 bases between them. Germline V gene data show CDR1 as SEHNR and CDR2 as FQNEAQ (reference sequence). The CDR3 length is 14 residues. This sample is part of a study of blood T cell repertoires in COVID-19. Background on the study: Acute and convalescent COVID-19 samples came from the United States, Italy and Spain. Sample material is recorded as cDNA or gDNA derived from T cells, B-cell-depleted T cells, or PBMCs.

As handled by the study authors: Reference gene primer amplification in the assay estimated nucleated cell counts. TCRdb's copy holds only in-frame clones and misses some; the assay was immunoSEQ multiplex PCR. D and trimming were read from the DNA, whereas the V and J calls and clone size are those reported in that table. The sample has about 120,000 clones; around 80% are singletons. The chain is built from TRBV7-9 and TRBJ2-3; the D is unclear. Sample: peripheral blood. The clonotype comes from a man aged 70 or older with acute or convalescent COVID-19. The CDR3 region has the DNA TGTGCCAGCAGCCCCTTGCGCGGCACAGATACGCAGTATTTT. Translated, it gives CASSPLRGTDTQYF.